What follows are 27 T cell receptor beta chains derived from one specimen sequenced in a study of T cell repertoires in cytomegalovirus infection (dated by TCRdb to the late 2010s). Instrument used: Illumina HiSeq 1500. The public reads were reprocessed in TCRdb via fastp at Q25 and MiXCR, keeping in-frame beta chains. Every CDR3 protein is listed once, alongside the most common genes and DNA of its rows. Across this sample there are 300,000 to 400,000 distinct CDR3 sequences, with 15% to 20% seen only once. Clones ranked in the top ten supply around 9.3% of the sample. Sequenced material: PBMCs. Receptors originate from a human donor in good health (CMV status not recorded). Some clones in this sample may be carry-over from other donors' samples.

V and J are TRBV11-3 and TRBJ2-1, with 8 bases lining up with TRBD2. V lost 4 bases, J lost 8 bases, and 13 bases stayed unmatched. The CDR3 runs 16 residues. Germline loops: CDR1 SGHNT, CDR2 YENEEA. As DNA, the CDR3 is TGTGCCAGCAGCTCCCGGGAATCCGGGAGGGTGGATGAGCAGTTCTTC. Protein product: CASSSRESGRVDEQFF.

J is TRBJ1-2 and V is TRBV20-1; a possible D gene is TRBD1 (5 bases). CDR3 length: 13 amino acids. V lost 6 bases and J lost 6, with 17 bases in between. The germline CDR1 and CDR2 sequences are DFQATT and SNEGSKA (reference sequence). DNA for the CDR3: TGCAGTGCCAGTGGGAGGGGCTGGGATGGCTACACCTTC. It specifies CSASGRGWDGYTF.

This chain links TRBV7-2 with TRBJ2-5, with 12 bases identical to TRBD2. The CDR3 is made up of 15 amino acids. Germline-derived CDR1 and CDR2 are SGHTA and FQGNSA. V shed 6 bases, J shed 5 bases, and the junction held 7 bases outside the gene matches. In nucleotides, the CDR3 is TGTGCCAGCAGGACACGACTAGCGGGAGTTGAGACCCAGTACTTC. It codes for CASRTRLAGVETQYF. The variable domain in full, with the rest retrieved from reference TRBV7-2 and TRBJ2-5, is GAGVSQSPSNKVTEKGKDVELRCDPISGHTALYWYRQSLGQGLEFLIYFQGNSAPDKSGLPSDRFSAERTGGSVSTLTIQRTQQEDSAVYLCASRTRLAGVETQYFGPGTRLLVL.

J is TRBJ1-5 and V is TRBV6-1, with a weak D call TRBD1 (5 bases). Trimming cost V 5 bases and J 0 bases, with 8 bases left between them. The V gene's germline CDR1 is MNHNS and CDR2 SASEGT. The CDR3 runs to 14 residues. The CDR3 DNA follows: TGTGCCAGCAGTAGACAGCCTAGCAATCAGCCCCAGCATTTT. It encodes CASSRQPSNQPQHF.

Of note for this clonotype: This may be a read error, as it is one base from a much larger clone. This chain joins TRBV7-4 and TRBJ2-7, with D maybe TRBD2 (5 bases). Per the germline V gene, CDR1 is SGHVT and CDR2 is SQSDAQ. CDR3 length equals 15 residues. Here the CDR3 DNA reads TGTGCCACCAGCTTAGAGGGCCGCCGAACCTACGAGCAGTACTTC. The encoded protein is CATSLEGRRTYEQYF.

The rearrangement uses TRBV20-1 and TRBJ2-1; D uncertain. The germline V gene has CDR1 DFQATT and CDR2 SNEGSKA (reference sequence). V gave up 2 bases and J gave up 2 bases, with 13 bases separating them. The CDR3 runs to 15 residues. CDR3 residues: CSARNRPETYNEQFF. As DNA, the CDR3 is TGCAGTGCTAGAAATAGGCCGGAGACCTACAATGAGCAGTTCTTC.

This clonotype has more than one count but fewer than ten. This chain connects TRBV7-2 to TRBJ1-4; tentative D call: TRBD1 (5 bases). The CDR3 runs to 14 residues. Germline lookup yields CDR1 SGHTA and CDR2 FQGNSA. The V end lost 5 bases, the J end lost 7 bases, and 14 bases lay between the germline ends. The DNA of the CDR3 is TGTGCCAGCAGCCTAGGTGGGGGAGGTGAAAAACTGTTTTTT. Its protein is CASSLGGGGEKLFF.

The sample holds a few counts of this clonotype. The chain combines TRBV7-2 with TRBJ2-5, with TRBD2 as a possible D gene (6 bases). Germline V gene lookup returns CDR1 SGHTA and CDR2 FQGNSA. The CDR3 extends over 13 amino acids. Trimming removed 5 bases from V and 5 bases from J, with 12 bases in between. The CDR3 here is CASSQWGEETQYF. CDR3 nucleotide sequence: TGTGCCAGCAGCCAATGGGGGGAGGAGACCCAGTACTTC.

This clonotype was seen a few times. The chain employs TRBV15 and TRBJ1-5, with 12 bases lining up with TRBD1. CDR3 length: 16 amino acids. Germline CDR1 is LNHNV and CDR2 is YYDKDF (reference sequence). After removal of 0 bases from V and 6 bases from J, the junction contained 3 bases not matched to a gene. DNA of the CDR3: TGTGCCACCAGCAGAGAAAGGGACAGGGGGCTTCAGCCCCAGCATTTT. Its protein is CATSRERDRGLQPQHF.

This clonotype was counted a few times. In nucleotides, the CDR3 is TGTGCCAGCAGTCGGACAGGGCTATTCGAGCAGTACTTC. Translation: CASSRTGLFEQYF. The chain links TRBV6-5 to TRBJ2-7, with TRBD1 identical over 8 bases. This CDR3 comprises 13 residues. Germline trimming cut 5 bases from V and 6 bases from J; bases unmatched to any gene: 6. Germline lookup yields CDR1 MNHEY and CDR2 SVGAGI.

The chain uses TRBV5-4 and TRBJ2-3; 10 nucleotides line up with TRBD2. The trim removed 4 bases at V and 1 base at J, leaving 6 bases unmatched. The CDR3 totals 16 residues. Germline V gene data show CDR1 as SGHNT and CDR2 as YYREEE (reference sequence). As DNA, the CDR3 is TGTGCCAGCAGCCTGGGGACTAGCGTTCGCACAGATACGCAGTATTTT. As protein: CASSLGTSVRTDTQYF.

J is TRBJ2-5 and V is TRBV7-9; 8 positions agree with TRBD1. The CDR3 spans 15 residues. V dropped 3 bases and J dropped 5; count of bases not matched to a gene: 8. Per germline, CDR1 SEHNR and CDR2 FQNEAQ (reference sequence). CDR3 in amino acids: CASSFGLGQGETQYF. CDR3 DNA sequence: TGTGCCAGCAGCTTCGGGCTAGGACAGGGTGAGACCCAGTACTTC.

This clonotype was counted at least ten times. The chain has TRBV4-3 and TRBJ2-1; TRBD2 might be the D (5 bases). V lost 2 bases and J 9 bases, leaving 17 bases between the germline ends. The CDR3 is 15 amino acids. CDR1 and CDR2 from the germline V gene are LGHNA and YSLEER. The CDR3 loop reads CASSQNSGAWGEQFF. The CDR3 DNA is TGCGCCAGCAGCCAAAACAGCGGTGCGTGGGGTGAGCAGTTCTTC.

V usage is TRBV6-5 and J usage is TRBJ2-1; 9 bases line up with TRBD1. V lost 5 bases and J lost 8; bases outside the gene matches: 7. The CDR3 sequence is 14 residues long. The germline CDR1 and CDR2 sequences are MNHEY and SVGAGI. This CDR3 reads CASSRDRAGDEQFF. The CDR3 coding sequence is TGTGCCAGCAGTAGGGACAGGGCGGGGGATGAGCAGTTCTTC.

The V gene is TRBV12-3 or TRBV12-4, the J gene TRBJ2-1; 7 bases agree with TRBD1. This CDR3 spans 15 amino acids. V was pared by 1 base and J by 7 bases, with 7 bases of the junction left unmatched. In DNA, the CDR3 is TGTGCCAGCAGTTTAGGGTCGGACAGGTGGAATGAGCAGTTCTTC. Its protein is CASSLGSDRWNEQFF.

This clonotype was found many times. The rearrangement joins TRBV7-6 to TRBJ2-1; the match to TRBD2 covers 14 bases. Germline trimming cut 2 bases from V and 15 bases from J; bases unmatched to any gene: 9. Per the germline V gene, CDR1 is SGHVS and CDR2 is FNYEAQ. The CDR3 contains 15 residues. CDR3 coding DNA: TGTGCCAGCAGCTTAAGTCCGGCAGGGACTAGCGGGAGGTTCTTC. This sequence encodes CASSLSPAGTSGRFF.

The chain couples TRBV20-1 to TRBJ2-1; 11 bases line up with TRBD2. With V trimmed by 6 bases and J by 8 bases, 15 bases remained unmatched. The CDR3 covers 16 residues. Germline-derived CDR1 and CDR2 are DFQATT and SNEGSKA (reference sequence). The DNA for the CDR3 is TGCAGTGCCCAAAACCCTACTAGCGGGAGTGTCGATGAGCAGTTCTTC. Protein product: CSAQNPTSGSVDEQFF.

The chain has TRBV11-2 and TRBJ2-1, with 7 bases that match TRBD2. V trimming: 6 bases; J trimming: 3 bases; junction bases outside the gene matches: 8. The CDR3 runs 15 residues. CDR1 SGHAT and CDR2 FQNNGV come from the germline V gene. The CDR3 DNA reads as TGTGCCAGCAGTGATGGGCGGGGGTTCTACAATGAGCAGTTCTTC. Protein product: CASSDGRGFYNEQFF.

This clonotype was seen many times. This chain connects TRBV7-2 to TRBJ2-5; no clear D. V lost 1 base and J 5 bases, leaving 11 bases between the germline ends. Germline CDR1 reads SGHTA; CDR2 reads FQGNSA. The CDR3 has 14 residues. Here the CDR3 reads CASSLDFGTETQYF. The CDR3 DNA reads as TGTGCCAGCAGCTTAGATTTCGGTACGGAGACCCAGTACTTC.

This clonotype occurred many times. CDR3 bases: TGTGCCAGCAGCCCCTGGGGGGGGAACTATGGCTACACCTTC. Translated: CASSPWGGNYGYTF. The chain is built from TRBV5-5 and TRBJ1-2, with TRBD1 as a possible D gene (5 bases). The CDR3 runs to 14 residues. Trimming left V 4 bases short and J 2 bases short, with 12 bases between. From germline, CDR1 is SGHKS and CDR2 YYEKEE (reference sequence).

The V and J genes are TRBV12-3 or TRBV12-4 and TRBJ1-4; tentative D call: TRBD1 (6 bases). V lost 6 bases and J lost 7, with 15 bases in between. The CDR3 is 14 amino acids. The CDR3 is CASRNREGGEKLFF. Here the CDR3 DNA reads TGTGCCAGCAGAAACAGGGAAGGGGGTGAAAAACTGTTTTTT.

The sample holds many counts of this clonotype. The rearrangement joins TRBV6-1 to TRBJ1-1, with 7 bases lining up with TRBD1. The J segment lost 1 base and the V segment lost 7 bases, leaving 9 bases of the junction unmatched. Germline V gene lookup returns CDR1 MNHNS and CDR2 SASEGT. The CDR3 has 15 residues. The CDR3 DNA is TGTGCCAGCAATATGGGACAGTCGAAGAACACTGAAGCTTTCTTT. Translating gives CASNMGQSKNTEAFF.

The sample holds a few counts of this clonotype. The chain uses TRBV12-3 or TRBV12-4 and TRBJ2-7, with a tentative D call TRBD2 (7 bases). The CDR3 consists of 17 residues. Deletions cut 4 bases from V and 4 bases from J, with 23 bases between. The CDR3, as DNA: TGTGCCAGCAGTTCGGTACTCAGGGGCGGGAGTCGGTACGAGCAGTACTTC. Its translation: CASSSVLRGGSRYEQYF.

The chain's CDR3 is CASRGQGDYGYTF. CDR3 sequence (DNA): TGCGCCAGCAGGGGTCAGGGGGACTATGGCTACACCTTC. The chain employs TRBV5-1 and TRBJ1-2, with TRBD1 matching over 7 bases. The CDR3 length is 13 residues. J was trimmed by 3 bases and V by 5 bases; bases with no gene match: 4. The germline gives CDR1 SGHRS, CDR2 YFSETQ.

There are a few counts of this clonotype. The CDR3 DNA reads as TGTGCCACCAGCTGGACAGAGAACACTGAAGCTTTCTTT. This gives the protein CATSWTENTEAFF. The chain carries TRBV15 and TRBJ1-1, with D maybe TRBD1 (6 bases). This CDR3 region has 13 residues. V dropped 5 bases and J dropped 1 base, with 8 bases sitting between them. Germline V gene sequence: CDR1 LNHNV, CDR2 YYDKDF (reference sequence). Full variable domain (rest looked up from reference TRBV15 and TRBJ1-1): DAMVIQNPRYQVTQFGKPVTLSCSQTLNHNVMYWYQQKSSQAPKLLFHYYDKDFNNEADTPDNFQSRRPNTSFCFLDIRSPGLGDTAMYLCATSWTENTEAFFGQGTRLTVV.

This clonotype appeared a few times. This chain uses TRBV7-2 with TRBJ2-7; TRBD1 might be the D (6 bases). The V end lost 1 base, the J end lost 0 bases, and 16 bases lay between the germline ends. CDR1 and CDR2 (germline): SGHTA, FQGNSA. CDR3 length: 17 amino acids. The CDR3 here is CASSLGSGAGISYEQYF. The CDR3 nucleotides are TGTGCCAGCAGCTTAGGGTCAGGGGCAGGGATCTCCTACGAGCAGTACTTC.

The chain uses TRBV20-1 and TRBJ2-7; TRBD2 matches at 11 bases. Trimming removed 5 bases from V and 4 bases from J; junction bases left unmatched: 7. Germline CDR1 and CDR2: DFQATT and SNEGSKA (reference sequence). The CDR3 is made up of 14 amino acids. CDR3 loop: CSAPDTSGRYEQYF. The CDR3 nucleotides are TGCAGTGCTCCGGATACTAGCGGGAGATACGAGCAGTACTTC.